These 6 T cell receptor beta chains share one sample of origin, sequenced in a study of cytomegalovirus exposure and HLA in healthy donors. The primer mix had 60 Vbeta and 13 Jbeta primers. Sequenced by immunoSEQ multiplex PCR; TCRdb stores in-frame clones only, minus some. The sample lists 95,000 to 100,000 clones, more than 75% occurring once. Sample: PBMCs. These receptors were collected from a woman aged 55 to 70 in good health and CMV-seronegative.

In this sample, this clone turned up a few times. The chain is built from TRBV19 and TRBJ2-1; 9 positions agree with TRBD1. V lost 6 bases and J lost 7; bases outside the gene matches: 4. Germline V gene data show CDR1 as LNHDA and CDR2 as SQIVND (reference sequence). This CDR3 is 13 amino acids long. The CDR3, as DNA: TGTGCCAGTAGCGGACAGGGGACAAATGAGCAGTTCTTC. Its protein product is CASSGQGTNEQFF.

The chain has TRBV15 and TRBJ1-1; D is unclear. Germline V lookup: CDR1 LNHNV, CDR2 YYDKDF (reference sequence). This CDR3 has 15 residues. Trimming took off 0 bases at V and 0 bases at J, with 8 bases between the two ends. CDR3 sequence (DNA): TGTGCCACCAGCAGAGAAGGAGGTTTGAACACTGAAGCTTTCTTT. Protein: CATSREGGLNTEAFF.

V gene TRBV7-9 combines with J gene TRBJ2-7; 7 positions agree with TRBD2. Germline V lookup: CDR1 SEHNR, CDR2 FQNEAQ (reference sequence). V dropped 1 base and J dropped 1; count of bases not matched to a gene: 4. The CDR3 runs to 15 residues. CDR3 sequence reads: CASSLGGGLSYEQYF. The DNA of the CDR3 is TGTGCCAGCAGCTTAGGGGGGGGGTTATCCTACGAGCAGTACTTC.

This chain connects TRBV5-1 to TRBJ2-7; maybe TRBD2 (6 bases). Germline V gene data show CDR1 as SGHRS and CDR2 as YFSETQ. The V and J ends lost 4 bases and 5 bases respectively, with 22 bases between them. The CDR3 loop spans 16 amino acids. In DNA, the CDR3 is TGCGCCAGCAGCGAGGGGACTCAAGTTGGGCGCGACGAGCAGTACTTC. This translates into CASSEGTQVGRDEQYF. Variable domain in full (rest from reference TRBV5-1 and TRBJ2-7): KAGVTQTPRYLIKTRGQQVTLSCSPISGHRSVSWYQQTPGQGLQFLFEYFSETQRNKGNFPGRFSGRQFSNSRSEMNVSTLELGDSALYLCASSEGTQVGRDEQYFGPGTRLTVT.

This rearrangement joins TRBV9 to TRBJ2-5, with 7 bases identical to TRBD1. The CDR3 runs to 12 residues. After removal of 3 bases from V and 4 bases from J, the junction contained 0 bases not matched to a gene. Germline CDR1 reads SGDLS; CDR2 reads YYNGEE. CDR3 nucleotide sequence: TGTGCCAGCAGCGGGGACAGAGAGACCCAGTACTTC. This encodes CASSGDRETQYF.

This clone was observed a few times. V gene TRBV7-2 combines with J gene TRBJ1-2; TRBD1 matches 9 bases. The germline gives CDR1 SGHTA, CDR2 FQGNSA. This CDR3 is built from 15 residues. V lost 3 bases to trimming and J lost 8 bases; unmatched junction nucleotides: 10. The CDR3 is CASSFYMGTGHGYTF. In DNA form, the CDR3 reads TGTGCCAGCAGCTTTTATATGGGGACAGGGCACGGCTACACCTTC.